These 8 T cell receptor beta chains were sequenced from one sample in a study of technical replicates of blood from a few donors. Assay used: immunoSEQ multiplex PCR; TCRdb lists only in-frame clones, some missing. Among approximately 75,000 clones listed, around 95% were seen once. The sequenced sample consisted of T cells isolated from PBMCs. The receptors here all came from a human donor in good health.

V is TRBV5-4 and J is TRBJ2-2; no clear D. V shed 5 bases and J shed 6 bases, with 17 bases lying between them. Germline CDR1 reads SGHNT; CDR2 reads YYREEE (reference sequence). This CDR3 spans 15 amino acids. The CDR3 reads CASRPPTAAPGELFF. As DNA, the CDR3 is TGTGCCAGCAGGCCCCCCACTGCCGCCCCCGGGGAGCTGTTTTTT.

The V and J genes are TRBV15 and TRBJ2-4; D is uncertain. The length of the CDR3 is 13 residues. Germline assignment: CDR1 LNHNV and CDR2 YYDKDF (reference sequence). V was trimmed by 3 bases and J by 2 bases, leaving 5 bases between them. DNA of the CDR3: TGTGCCACCAGCAGGTTAACCAAAAACATTCAGTACTTC. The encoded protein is CATSRLTKNIQYF.

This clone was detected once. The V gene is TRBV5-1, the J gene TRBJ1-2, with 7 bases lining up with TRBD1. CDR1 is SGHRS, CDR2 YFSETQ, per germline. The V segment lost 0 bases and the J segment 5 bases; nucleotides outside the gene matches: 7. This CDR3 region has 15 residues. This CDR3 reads CASSLEGARGYGYTF. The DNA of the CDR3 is TGCGCCAGCAGCTTGGAGGGGGCTCGGGGTTATGGCTACACCTTC.

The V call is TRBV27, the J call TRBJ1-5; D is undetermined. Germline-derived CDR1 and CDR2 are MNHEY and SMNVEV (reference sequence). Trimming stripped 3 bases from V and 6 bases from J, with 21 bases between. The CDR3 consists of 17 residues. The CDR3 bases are TGTGCCAGCAGTTTTTTCGGGGTCGGAAAAGTGGTTCAGCCCCAGCATTTT. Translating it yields CASSFFGVGKVVQPQHF.

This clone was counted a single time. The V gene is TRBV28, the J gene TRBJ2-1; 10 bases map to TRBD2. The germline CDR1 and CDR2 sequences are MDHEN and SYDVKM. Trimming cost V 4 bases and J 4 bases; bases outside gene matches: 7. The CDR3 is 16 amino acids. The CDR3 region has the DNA TGTGCCAGCAGTTCGCGGGGGGGACTAGCGTACAATGAGCAGTTCTTC. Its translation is CASSSRGGLAYNEQFF. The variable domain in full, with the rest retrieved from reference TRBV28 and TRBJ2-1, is DVKVTQSSRYLVKRTGEKVFLECVQDMDHENMFWYRQDPGLGLRLIYFSYDVKMKEKGDIPEGYSVSREKKERFSLILESASTNQTSMYLCASSSRGGLAYNEQFFGPGTRLTVL.

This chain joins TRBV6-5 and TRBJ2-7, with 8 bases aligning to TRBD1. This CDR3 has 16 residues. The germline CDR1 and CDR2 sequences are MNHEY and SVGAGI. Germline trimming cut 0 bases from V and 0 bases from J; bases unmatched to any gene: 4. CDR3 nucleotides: TGTGCCAGCAGTTACTCTGGGACAGGAAGCTCCTACGAGCAGTACTTC. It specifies CASSYSGTGSSYEQYF.

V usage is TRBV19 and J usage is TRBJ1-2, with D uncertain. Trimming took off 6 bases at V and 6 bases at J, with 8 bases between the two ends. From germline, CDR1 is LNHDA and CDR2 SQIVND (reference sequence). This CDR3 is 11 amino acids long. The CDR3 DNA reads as TGTGCCAGTAGAAACCGGGATGGCTACACCTTC. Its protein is CASRNRDGYTF.

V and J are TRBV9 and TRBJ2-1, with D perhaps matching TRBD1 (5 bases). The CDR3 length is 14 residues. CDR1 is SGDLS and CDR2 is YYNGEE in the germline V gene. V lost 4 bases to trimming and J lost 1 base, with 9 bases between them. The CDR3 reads CASSIDSSYNEQFF. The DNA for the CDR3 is TGTGCCAGCAGCATCGACAGTTCCTACAATGAGCAGTTCTTC.